The 32 T cell receptor beta chains presented below share a single source sample, sequenced in a study of blood T cell repertoires in COVID-19 (dated by TCRdb to about 2020). The method behind the library was the immunoSEQ multiplex PCR assay. Sourced from immuneACCESS, this table was stored by TCRdb with only in-frame sequences that have V and J called. A share of the clones is absent; for the studies checked, an unresolved V gene accounts for under half, and the remainder has no known explanation. Across this sample there are 150,000 or so clones, with roughly four fifths seen only once. The ten largest clonotypes hold roughly 9% of the sample. The sequencing input was peripheral blood. The receptors shown here come from a woman in her 50s with active or convalescent COVID-19.

This chain uses TRBV7-3 with TRBJ2-4; 7 nucleotides align to TRBD2. The V gene's germline CDR1 is SGHTA and CDR2 FQGTGA. Losses at the gene ends were 5 bases for V and 1 base for J; bases not matched to a gene: 5. This CDR3 has 15 residues. The CDR3, as DNA: TGTGCCAGCAGCCACCTCGGGGGGGCCAAAAACATTCAGTACTTC. Protein sequence: CASSHLGGAKNIQYF.

This chain joins TRBV6-1 and TRBJ1-5; 7 bases are a match to TRBD1. Germline V gene sequence: CDR1 MNHNS, CDR2 SASEGT. CDR3 size: 15 residues. Trimming at V came to 3 bases and at J to 3 bases, leaving 5 bases not matched to a gene. DNA of the CDR3: TGTGCCAGCAGTGAGACAGGGATCCCCAATCAGCCCCAGCATTTT. It yields the protein CASSETGIPNQPQHF.

V gene TRBV7-7 combines with J gene TRBJ2-3, with a possible D match to TRBD2 (5 bases). V was trimmed by 4 bases and J by 0 bases, leaving 17 bases between them. Per germline, CDR1 SSHAT and CDR2 FNYEAQ (reference sequence). CDR3 length equals 17 residues. The CDR3 here is CASSSPDGNPSTDTQYF. Written as DNA, the CDR3 is TGTGCCAGCAGCTCCCCGGACGGGAATCCTAGCACAGATACGCAGTATTTT.

This clone was seen a few times. The chain combines TRBV28 with TRBJ1-1, with a possible D match to TRBD1 (5 bases). Germline CDR1 and CDR2: MDHEN and SYDVKM. CDR3 length equals 14 residues. Trimming pared 4 bases from V and 5 bases from J, leaving 14 bases between. CDR3 region: CASSSLGGDTEAFF. The CDR3 DNA reads TGTGCCAGCAGTTCCCTCGGGGGGGATACTGAAGCTTTCTTT.

V is TRBV2 and J is TRBJ1-5; D call uncertain. CDR1 is SNHLY and CDR2 is FYNNEI in the germline V gene. CDR3 length: 14 residues. The germline V and J ends were trimmed by 2 bases and 1 base, with 6 bases remaining between them. In DNA form, the CDR3 reads TGTGCCAGCAGTGAAACTAGGAGCAATCAGCCCCAGCATTTT. This sequence encodes CASSETRSNQPQHF. Looking up the rest from reference TRBV2 and TRBJ1-5 gives the full variable domain: EPEVTQTPSHQVTQMGQEVILRCVPISNHLYFYWYRQILGQKVEFLVSFYNNEISEKSEIFDDQFSVERPDGSNFTLKIRSTKLEDSAMYFCASSETRSNQPQHFGDGTRLSIL.

This chain joins TRBV6-1 and TRBJ2-7; D is unclear. Trimming took off 2 bases at V and 2 bases at J, with 4 bases between the two ends. This CDR3 is built from 12 residues. The germline V gene encodes CDR1 MNHNS and CDR2 SASEGT. CDR3 sequence: CASSENTYEQYF. The DNA for the CDR3 is TGTGCCAGCAGTGAAAATACCTACGAGCAGTACTTC.

The chain links TRBV7-2 to TRBJ2-7; 7 nucleotides match TRBD2. CDR1 is SGHTA, CDR2 FQGNSA, per germline. V shed 5 bases, J shed 2 bases, and the junction held 6 bases outside the gene matches. The CDR3 length is 14 residues. Written as DNA, the CDR3 is TGTGCCAGCAGCCCGAAAGGGACTACCTACGAGCAGTACTTC. Translated, it gives CASSPKGTTYEQYF.

This clone showed up just a few times. The chain joins TRBV21-1 to TRBJ1-6. TRBV21-1 is a pseudogene. The CDR3 is 16 residues long. Here the CDR3 reads CASSKVPAERGSPLHF. CDR3 nucleotide sequence: TGTGCCAGCAGCAAAGTACCGGCTGAACGCGGATCACCCCTCCACTTT.

The chain uses TRBV30 and TRBJ1-6; 7 nucleotides agree with TRBD1. The V and J ends lost 2 bases and 6 bases, in that order; junction bases with no gene match: 4. Germline V gives CDR1 GTSNPN, CDR2 SVGIG (reference sequence). The CDR3 loop spans 14 amino acids. The CDR3 DNA is TGTGCCTGGAGTAACAGGGGCCGTAATTCACCCCTCCACTTT. Translated, it gives CAWSNRGRNSPLHF.

This chain joins TRBV7-9 and TRBJ1-6, with 9 bases matching TRBD1. This CDR3 contains 16 residues. From germline, CDR1 is SEHNR and CDR2 FQNEAQ (reference sequence). With V trimmed by 4 bases and J by 7 bases, 8 bases remained unmatched. CDR3 sequence reads: CASSSPGQGYNSPLHF. As DNA, the CDR3 is TGTGCCAGCAGCTCACCGGGACAGGGTTACAATTCACCCCTCCACTTT.

This clone was counted only a few times. CDR3 protein: CASSQSKHGPQHF. The DNA of the CDR3 is TGTGCCAGCAGCCAATCAAAACATGGGCCCCAGCATTTT. This chain uses TRBV3-1 (or the pseudogene TRBV3-2) with TRBJ1-5; D gene unclear. CDR1 LGHDT and CDR2 YNNKEL come from the germline V gene (reference sequence). This CDR3 contains 13 residues. V dropped 2 bases and J dropped 9 bases, with 11 bases sitting between them.

The table lists this clone with a count of one. This chain joins TRBV19 and TRBJ2-2; D may be TRBD1 (6 bases). The germline CDR1 and CDR2 sequences are LNHDA and SQIVND (reference sequence). Trimming stripped 1 base from V and 2 bases from J, with 14 bases between. This CDR3 comprises 17 residues. CDR3 nucleotide sequence: TGTGCCAGTAGTATAGGTCAGGGGTTGGGAAACACCGGGGAGCTGTTTTTT. This codes for CASSIGQGLGNTGELFF.

The chain carries TRBV7-6 and TRBJ2-5, with D perhaps matching TRBD2 (6 bases). Per the germline V gene, CDR1 is SGHVS and CDR2 is FNYEAQ. The CDR3 totals 14 residues. Trimming left V 2 bases short and J 2 bases short, with 9 bases between. The CDR3: CASSLSGLQETQYF. CDR3 in DNA: TGTGCCAGCAGCTTAAGCGGGTTGCAAGAGACCCAGTACTTC.

The V gene is TRBV7-2, the J gene TRBJ1-5; D not certain. CDR1 is SGHTA, CDR2 FQGNSA, per germline. Trimming stripped 4 bases from V and 0 bases from J, with 4 bases between. This CDR3 contains 13 residues. CDR3 protein: CASSSYSNQPQHF. CDR3 DNA: TGTGCCAGCAGCTCGTATAGCAATCAGCCCCAGCATTTT.

CDR3 sequence (DNA): TGTGCCAGCAGTCAACCACCAGGGGGCTCGGACAAAAACATTCAGTACTTC. Translating gives CASSQPPGGSDKNIQYF. The V gene is TRBV28, the J gene TRBJ2-4, with 8 nucleotides matching TRBD1. The V segment lost 5 bases and the J segment 3 bases; nucleotides outside the gene matches: 12. In germline, CDR1 is MDHEN, CDR2 SYDVKM. This CDR3 contains 17 residues.

This chain uses TRBV19 with TRBJ2-7; D possibly corresponds to TRBD2 (6 bases). Trimming left V 2 bases short and J 6 bases short, with 11 bases between. This CDR3 is built from 13 residues. CDR1 LNHDA and CDR2 SQIVND come from the germline V gene (reference sequence). The CDR3 DNA reads TGTGCCAGTAGTATACCCCCAGCGGGCGAGCAGTACTTC. Protein sequence: CASSIPPAGEQYF.

The chain combines TRBV6-5 with TRBJ2-1; TRBD2 agrees at 8 bases. The CDR3 runs to 14 residues. CDR1 is MNHEY and CDR2 is SVGAGI in the germline V gene. Germline trimming cut 5 bases from V and 7 bases from J; bases unmatched to any gene: 7. CDR3 DNA: TGTGCCAGCAGTATAGGGACTAGAACAAATGAGCAGTTCTTC. Translation gives CASSIGTRTNEQFF.

The rearrangement links TRBV7-9 to TRBJ2-5; possible D gene TRBD2, 5 bases. V lost 4 bases and J 1 base, leaving 7 bases between the germline ends. This CDR3 comprises 13 residues. Germline assignment: CDR1 SEHNR and CDR2 FQNEAQ (reference sequence). The CDR3 bases are TGTGCCAGCAGCTCCGGGATCCAAGAGACCCAGTACTTC. This codes for CASSSGIQETQYF.

This rearrangement joins TRBV7-2 to TRBJ2-4; tentative D call: TRBD1 (5 bases). CDR1 is SGHTA and CDR2 is FQGNSA in the germline V gene. This CDR3 has 14 amino acids. Trimming took 5 bases from V and 7 from J, leaving 15 bases between them. The CDR3 DNA follows: TGTGCCAGCAGCCACCCAGGGCAGGGTAACATTCAGTACTTC. Translation gives CASSHPGQGNIQYF. The full variable domain, rest sourced from reference TRBV7-2 and TRBJ2-4, is GAGVSQSPSNKVTEKGKDVELRCDPISGHTALYWYRQSLGQGLEFLIYFQGNSAPDKSGLPSDRFSAERTGGSVSTLTIQRTQQEDSAVYLCASSHPGQGNIQYFGAGTRLSVL.

About this clone: At one end the junction does not follow the germline gene, possibly because of a read error. The chain uses TRBV25-1 and TRBJ2-7; TRBD2 aligns across 8 bases. Germline values: CDR1 MGHDK, CDR2 SYGVNS. The CDR3 runs 14 residues. The CDR3 nucleotides read TGTGCCGGCAGTGATTCGGGGGGGCTCTACGAGCAGTACTTC. As protein: CAGSDSGGLYEQYF.

The chain employs TRBV11-3 and TRBJ2-7; 7 nucleotides align to TRBD2. Germline CDR1 and CDR2: SGHNT and YENEEA. The CDR3 covers 15 residues. V was clipped by 1 base and J by 0 bases; unmatched bases: 3. CDR3: CASSLGGGSSYEQYF. CDR3 bases: TGTGCCAGCAGCTTAGGAGGCGGGAGCTCCTACGAGCAGTACTTC.

V usage is TRBV14 and J usage is TRBJ2-7; D unresolved. Germline lookup yields CDR1 SGHDN and CDR2 FVKESK. Deletions cut 4 bases from V and 7 bases from J, with 17 bases between. CDR3 length equals 14 residues. CDR3 bases: TGTGCCAGCAGCCTAGGTGTCAGGTCTTGGGAGCAGTACTTC. The encoded protein is CASSLGVRSWEQYF. The complete variable domain, with remaining parts taken from reference TRBV14 and TRBJ2-7, reads EAGVTQFPSHSVIEKGQTVTLRCDPISGHDNLYWYRRVMGKEIKFLLHFVKESKQDESGMPNNRFLAERTGGTYSTLKVQPAELEDSGVYFCASSLGVRSWEQYFGPGTRLTVT.

This sequence joins TRBV2 and TRBJ1-2, with 10 bases matching TRBD1. This CDR3 spans 15 amino acids. Trimming at V came to 5 bases and at J to 4 bases, leaving 7 bases not matched to a gene. Germline V gene lookup returns CDR1 SNHLY and CDR2 FYNNEI. CDR3 amino acids: CASSRQGAVSYGYTF. For the CDR3, the DNA is TGTGCCAGCAGTCGACAGGGGGCGGTCTCCTATGGCTACACCTTC.

The rearrangement uses TRBV10-3 and TRBJ2-1, with TRBD2 identical over 9 bases. Trimming took 6 bases from V and 5 from J; bases not matched to a gene: 5. The CDR3 sequence is 14 residues long. Germline V gene lookup returns CDR1 ENHRY and CDR2 SYGVKD. The CDR3 loop reads CAISRLAEDNEQFF. For the CDR3, the DNA is TGTGCCATCAGCAGACTAGCGGAAGACAATGAGCAGTTCTTC.

Concerning this clone: The same CDR3 also results from other DNA sequences found in this sample. The rearrangement uses TRBV6-2 or TRBV6-3 and TRBJ1-5; D possibly corresponds to TRBD1 (5 bases). The CDR3 is 16 amino acids. V dropped 0 bases and J dropped 3 bases, with 12 bases sitting between them. The V gene's germline CDR1 is MNHEY and CDR2 SVGEGT. CDR3 bases: TGTGCCAGCAGTTACTCCGGGGGACGGAACAATCAGCCCCAGCATTTT. Translation: CASSYSGGRNNQPQHF.

CDR3 residues: CAWRKGGDTEAFF. The CDR3 nucleotides read TGTGCCTGGAGGAAGGGGGGGGACACTGAAGCTTTCTTT. The rearrangement joins TRBV30 to TRBJ1-1; D possibly corresponds to TRBD1 (6 bases). Germline CDR1 reads GTSNPN; CDR2 reads SVGIG (reference sequence). The CDR3 spans 13 residues. V lost 3 bases, J lost 3 bases, and 11 bases lay in between.

The J gene is TRBJ2-7, the V gene TRBV6-2 or TRBV6-3; D may be TRBD2 (5 bases). This CDR3 has 18 amino acids. Germline CDR1 and CDR2: MNHEY and SVGEGT. Trimming took off 0 bases at V and 2 bases at J, with 20 bases between the two ends. CDR3 sequence (DNA): TGTGCCAGCAGTTACTCCAAGACCGACGGGATCCCGCCCTACGAGCAGTACTTC. This encodes CASSYSKTDGIPPYEQYF.

The chain combines TRBV3-1 (or the pseudogene TRBV3-2) with TRBJ1-2; a possible D gene is TRBD1 (5 bases). This CDR3 is 13 amino acids long. CDR1 LGHDT and CDR2 YNNKEL come from the germline V gene (reference sequence). V shed 4 bases and J shed 3 bases, with 9 bases lying between them. CDR3 DNA: TGTGCCAGCAGCCCCAGGGCTGACTATGGCTACACCTTC. Its translation is CASSPRADYGYTF.

V is TRBV15 and J is TRBJ2-1; weak D call: TRBD1 (7 bases). The CDR3 is 20 residues long. Germline V gene lookup returns CDR1 LNHNV and CDR2 YYDKDF (reference sequence). V was pared by 0 bases and J by 0 bases, with 21 bases between. This chain's CDR3 is CATSRDASQGGRSSYNEQFF. The CDR3, as DNA: TGTGCCACCAGCAGAGATGCTAGTCAGGGGGGAAGGAGCTCCTACAATGAGCAGTTCTTC.

This chain links TRBV7-2 with TRBJ2-1; TRBD2 is a possible D gene (5 bases). Germline lookup yields CDR1 SGHTA and CDR2 FQGNSA. This CDR3 is 14 amino acids long. Trimming took 5 bases from V and 7 from J, leaving 15 bases between them. CDR3 DNA: TGTGCCAGCAGCCCGGAGGTACAGTCAAATGAGCAGTTCTTC. It translates to CASSPEVQSNEQFF.

The rearrangement uses TRBV6-2 or TRBV6-3 and TRBJ1-2; D uncertain. Deletions cut 5 bases from V and 4 bases from J, with 8 bases between. Germline V gene data show CDR1 as MNHEY and CDR2 as SVGEGT. The CDR3 consists of 12 residues. CDR3 sequence: CASSDTFYGYTF. DNA for the CDR3: TGTGCCAGCAGTGACACTTTCTATGGCTACACCTTC.

The V gene is TRBV4-3, the J gene TRBJ1-1; D is undetermined. Trimming cost V 0 bases and J 1 base, with 9 bases left between them. The length of the CDR3 is 15 residues. Germline values: CDR1 LGHNA, CDR2 YSLEER. CDR3 amino acids: CASSQDLRENTEAFF. In DNA form, the CDR3 reads TGCGCCAGCAGCCAAGATCTACGAGAGAACACTGAAGCTTTCTTT.